These 5 T cell receptor beta chains were all obtained from the same sample, sequenced in a study of T cells expressing NK-cell markers. TCRdb reworked the 5' RACE reads into one entry per CDR3 protein, no DNA. This sample's table reports fewer than 16,000 distinct CDR3 sequences. The material sequenced was blood T cells: a sorted CD56 or NKG2C T cell subset, CD4+ or CD8+ T cells, or bulk PBMC T cells (not recorded which). The receptors stem from a man between 18 and 69 years old in good health.

The chain joins TRBV3-1 to TRBJ2-3. The CDR3 length is 14 residues. Germline CDR1 and CDR2: LGHDT and YNNKEL (reference sequence). The CDR3 here is CASSSLKVSGTQYF.

V usage is TRBV2 and J usage is TRBJ1-4. Germline assignment: CDR1 SNHLY and CDR2 FYNNEI. This CDR3 region has 12 residues. CDR3 protein: CASSEAGRKLFF.

The gene calls are TRBV28 and TRBJ1-1. CDR3 length equals 14 residues. Germline CDR1 and CDR2: MDHEN and SYDVKM. CDR3: CASSLWAGGTEAFF.

This rearrangement joins TRBV11-2 to TRBJ2-2; the D call from TCRdb, TRBD1, cannot be confirmed without DNA. Germline CDR1 SGHAT, CDR2 FQNNGV. This CDR3 is 14 amino acids long. The CDR3 sequence is CASSLDLGAGELFF.

The chain uses TRBV5-1 and TRBJ2-3; with no DNA, the TCRdb D assignment of TRBD1 cannot be verified. From germline, CDR1 is SGHRS and CDR2 YFSETQ. This CDR3 comprises 14 residues. The CDR3 protein is CASSRDSSTDTQYF.